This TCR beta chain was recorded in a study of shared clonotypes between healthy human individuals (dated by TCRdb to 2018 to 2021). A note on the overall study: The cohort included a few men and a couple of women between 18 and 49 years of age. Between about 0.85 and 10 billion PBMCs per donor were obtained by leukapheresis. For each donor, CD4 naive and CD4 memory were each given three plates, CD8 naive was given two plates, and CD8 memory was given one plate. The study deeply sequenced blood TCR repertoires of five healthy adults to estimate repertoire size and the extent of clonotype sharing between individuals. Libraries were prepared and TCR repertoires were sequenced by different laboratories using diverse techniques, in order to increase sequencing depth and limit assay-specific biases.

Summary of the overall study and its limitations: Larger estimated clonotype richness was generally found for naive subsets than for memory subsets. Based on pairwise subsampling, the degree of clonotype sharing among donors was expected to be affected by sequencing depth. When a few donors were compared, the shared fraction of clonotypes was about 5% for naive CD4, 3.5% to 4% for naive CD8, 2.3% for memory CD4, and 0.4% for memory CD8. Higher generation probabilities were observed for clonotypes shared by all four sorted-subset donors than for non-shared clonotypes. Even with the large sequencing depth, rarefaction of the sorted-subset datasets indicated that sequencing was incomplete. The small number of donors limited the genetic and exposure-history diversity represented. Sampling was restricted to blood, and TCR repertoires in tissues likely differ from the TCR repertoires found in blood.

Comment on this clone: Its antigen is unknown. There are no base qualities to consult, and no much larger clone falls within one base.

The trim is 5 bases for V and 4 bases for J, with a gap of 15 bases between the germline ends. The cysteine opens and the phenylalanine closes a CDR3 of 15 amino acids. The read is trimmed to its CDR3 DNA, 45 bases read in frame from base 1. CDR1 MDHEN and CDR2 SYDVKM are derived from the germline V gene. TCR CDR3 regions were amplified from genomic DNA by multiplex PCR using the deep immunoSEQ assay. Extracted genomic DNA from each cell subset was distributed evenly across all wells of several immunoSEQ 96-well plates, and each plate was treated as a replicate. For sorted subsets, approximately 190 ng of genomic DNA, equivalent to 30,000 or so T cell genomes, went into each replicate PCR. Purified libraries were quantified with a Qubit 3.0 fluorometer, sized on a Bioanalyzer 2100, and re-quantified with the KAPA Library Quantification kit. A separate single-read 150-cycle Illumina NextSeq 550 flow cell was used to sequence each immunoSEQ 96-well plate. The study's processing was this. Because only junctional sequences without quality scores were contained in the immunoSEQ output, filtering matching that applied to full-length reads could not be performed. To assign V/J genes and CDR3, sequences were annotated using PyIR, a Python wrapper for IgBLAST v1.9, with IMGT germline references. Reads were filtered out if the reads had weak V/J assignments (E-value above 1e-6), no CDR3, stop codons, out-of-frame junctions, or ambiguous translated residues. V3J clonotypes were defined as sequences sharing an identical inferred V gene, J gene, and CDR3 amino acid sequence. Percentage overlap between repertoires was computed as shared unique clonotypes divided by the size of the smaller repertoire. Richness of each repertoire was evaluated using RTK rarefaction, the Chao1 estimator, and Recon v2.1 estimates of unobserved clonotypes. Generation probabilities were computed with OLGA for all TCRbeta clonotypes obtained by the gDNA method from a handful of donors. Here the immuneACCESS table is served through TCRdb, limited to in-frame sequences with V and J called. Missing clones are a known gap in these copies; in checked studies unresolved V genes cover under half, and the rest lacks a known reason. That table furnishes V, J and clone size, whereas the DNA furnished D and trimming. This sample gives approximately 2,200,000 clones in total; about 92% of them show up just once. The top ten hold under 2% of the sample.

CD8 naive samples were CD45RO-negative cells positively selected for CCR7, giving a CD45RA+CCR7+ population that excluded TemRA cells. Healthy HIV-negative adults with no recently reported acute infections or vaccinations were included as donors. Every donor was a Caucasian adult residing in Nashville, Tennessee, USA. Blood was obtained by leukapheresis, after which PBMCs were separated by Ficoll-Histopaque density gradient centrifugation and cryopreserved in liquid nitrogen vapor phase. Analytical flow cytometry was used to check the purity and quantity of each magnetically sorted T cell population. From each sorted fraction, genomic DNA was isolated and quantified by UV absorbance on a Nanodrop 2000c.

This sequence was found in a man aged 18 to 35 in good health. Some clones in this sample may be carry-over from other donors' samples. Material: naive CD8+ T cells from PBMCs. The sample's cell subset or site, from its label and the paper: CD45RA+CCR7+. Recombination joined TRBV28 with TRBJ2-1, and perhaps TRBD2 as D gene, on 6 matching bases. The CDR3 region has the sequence CASSLLSGTYNEQFF. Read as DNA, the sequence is TGTGCCAGCAGTCTCCTTTCCGGGACTTACAATGAGCAGTTCTTC.